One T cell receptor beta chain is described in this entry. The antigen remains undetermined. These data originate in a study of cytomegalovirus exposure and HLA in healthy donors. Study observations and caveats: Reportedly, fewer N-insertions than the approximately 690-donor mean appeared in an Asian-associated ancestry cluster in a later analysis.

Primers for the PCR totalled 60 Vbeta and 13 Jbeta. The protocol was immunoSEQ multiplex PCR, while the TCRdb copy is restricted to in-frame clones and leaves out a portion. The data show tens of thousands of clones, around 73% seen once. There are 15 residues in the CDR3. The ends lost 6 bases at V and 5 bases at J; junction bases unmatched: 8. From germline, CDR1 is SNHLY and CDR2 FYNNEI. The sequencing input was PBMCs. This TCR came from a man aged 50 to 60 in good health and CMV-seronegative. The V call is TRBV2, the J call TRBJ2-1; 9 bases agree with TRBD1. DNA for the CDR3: TGTGCCAGCAGGGGGACAGGGATCCCCCACAATGAGCAGTTCTTC. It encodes CASRGTGIPHNEQFF.